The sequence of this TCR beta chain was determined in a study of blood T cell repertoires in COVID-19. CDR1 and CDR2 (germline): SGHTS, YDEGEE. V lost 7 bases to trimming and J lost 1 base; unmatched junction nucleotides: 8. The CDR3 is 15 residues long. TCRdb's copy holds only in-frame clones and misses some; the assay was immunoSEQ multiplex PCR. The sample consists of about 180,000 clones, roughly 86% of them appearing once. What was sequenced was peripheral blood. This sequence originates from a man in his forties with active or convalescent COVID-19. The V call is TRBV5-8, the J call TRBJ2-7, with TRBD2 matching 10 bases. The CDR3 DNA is TGTGCCAGCGGACGCAAGCGGGGGGGATCCTACGAGCAGTACTTC. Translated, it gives CASGRKRGGSYEQYF. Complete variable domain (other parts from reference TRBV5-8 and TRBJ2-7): EAGVTQSPTHLIKTRGQQATLRCSPISGHTSVYWYQQALGLGLQFLLWYDEGEERNRGNFPPRFSGRQFPNYSSELNVNALELEDSALYLCASGRKRGGSYEQYFGPGTRLTVT.